The 13 T cell receptor beta chains reported below all come from one sample, sequenced in a study of cytomegalovirus exposure and HLA in healthy donors. Vbeta (60) and Jbeta (13) primers were used in the PCR. Produced via immunoSEQ multiplex PCR; TCRdb's table is partial and in-frame only. The data contain 250,000 to 300,000 clones, 80% to 95% of them singletons. The sample was PBMCs. The receptors were gathered from a girl aged 2-9 years in good health and CMV-seronegative.

J is TRBJ1-6 and V is TRBV18, with D unresolved. This CDR3 has 13 residues. The V end lost 2 bases, the J end lost 10 bases, and 9 bases lay between the germline ends. Per germline, CDR1 KGHSH and CDR2 LQKENI. CDR3: CASSPLGESPLHF. Written as DNA, the CDR3 is TGTGCCAGCTCACCATTAGGAGAATCACCCCTCCACTTT.

The chain employs TRBV5-6 and TRBJ2-7, with TRBD2 identical over 9 bases. The CDR3 loop spans 18 amino acids. Per germline, CDR1 SGHDT and CDR2 YYEEEE. Unmatched junction bases numbered 11, after V lost 1 base and J lost 0 bases. DNA for the CDR3: TGTGCCAGCAGCTTGCGGATTAGCGGGGGTCCAAGCTCCTACGAGCAGTACTTC. It codes for CASSLRISGGPSSYEQYF.

This chain uses TRBV30 with TRBJ2-7; no firm D call. This CDR3 has 12 amino acids. In germline, CDR1 is GTSNPN, CDR2 SVGIG (reference sequence). Deletions cut 2 bases from V and 3 bases from J, with 8 bases between. CDR3 nucleotides: TGTGCCTGGAGTAGCACGGGCTACGAGCAGTACTTC. The encoded protein is CAWSSTGYEQYF.

V gene TRBV5-1 combines with J gene TRBJ1-1; TRBD1 might be the D (6 bases). This CDR3 contains 14 residues. Trimming left V 2 bases short and J 4 bases short, with 12 bases between. In germline, CDR1 is SGHRS, CDR2 YFSETQ. The CDR3 here is CASSFLRGSTEAFF. In DNA form, the CDR3 reads TGCGCCAGCAGCTTCCTTAGGGGGAGCACTGAAGCTTTCTTT.

The J gene is TRBJ1-4, the V gene TRBV6-5; possible D gene TRBD1, 6 bases. Per the germline V gene, CDR1 is MNHEY and CDR2 is SVGAGI. With 5 bases removed from V and 11 bases from J, the gap between germline ends came to 12 bases. CDR3 length: 12 amino acids. In DNA form, the CDR3 reads TGTGCCAGCAGTCCCCAGGGGCTTAAACTGTTTTTT. Translated: CASSPQGLKLFF.

V is TRBV27 and J is TRBJ2-7, with TRBD2 identical over 8 bases. Per the germline V gene, CDR1 is MNHEY and CDR2 is SMNVEV (reference sequence). The CDR3 length is 15 residues. The ends lost 4 bases at V and 4 bases at J; junction bases unmatched: 9. The CDR3 coding sequence is TGTGCCAGCAGTTCAGACTATGAGCGGGGGTACGAGCAGTACTTC. Its translation: CASSSDYERGYEQYF.

The genes are TRBV9 and TRBJ2-1; D possibly corresponds to TRBD2 (5 bases). The V gene's germline CDR1 is SGDLS and CDR2 YYNGEE. V lost 3 bases, J lost 0 bases, and 10 bases lay in between. The CDR3 is made up of 15 amino acids. The CDR3: CASSAGLSSYNEQFF. The CDR3 DNA follows: TGTGCCAGCAGCGCCGGACTGAGCTCCTACAATGAGCAGTTCTTC.

The chain joins TRBV6-6 to TRBJ1-1, with 8 bases lining up with TRBD1. CDR3 length: 14 amino acids. Trimming took 6 bases from V and 5 from J; bases not matched to a gene: 8. Germline CDR1 MNHNY, CDR2 SVGAGI (reference sequence). The CDR3 nucleotides are TGTGCCAGCAGAGACAGGGGAGGGGTTACTGAAGCTTTCTTT. Translated, it gives CASRDRGGVTEAFF.

This clone was counted once. V usage is TRBV28 and J usage is TRBJ1-3; 8 positions agree with TRBD1. The germline CDR1 and CDR2 sequences are MDHEN and SYDVKM. CDR3 size: 14 residues. With V trimmed by 3 bases and J by 2 bases, 0 bases remained unmatched. The CDR3 region is CASSLDRAGNTIYF. The CDR3 DNA reads as TGTGCCAGCAGTTTGGACAGGGCTGGAAACACCATATATTTT.

This sequence joins TRBV9 and TRBJ1-4; 9 bases match TRBD1. Germline assignment: CDR1 SGDLS and CDR2 YYNGEE. After removal of 0 bases from V and 0 bases from J, the junction contained 6 bases not matched to a gene. The CDR3 sequence is 18 residues long. The CDR3 DNA sequence: TGTGCCAGCAGCGTAGGCGGAACAGGGGGCTCAACTAATGAAAAACTGTTTTTT. It specifies CASSVGGTGGSTNEKLFF.

The count of this clone is one. The chain links TRBV18 to TRBJ2-7, with 11 bases fitting TRBD1. Germline V gives CDR1 KGHSH, CDR2 LQKENI. CDR3 length equals 13 residues. Trimming at V came to 6 bases and at J to 4 bases, leaving 2 bases not matched to a gene. The CDR3 reads CASSGTGGYEQYF. The CDR3, as DNA: TGTGCCAGCTCCGGGACAGGGGGGTACGAGCAGTACTTC.

The genes are TRBV14 and TRBJ2-7; 9 bases agree with TRBD1. The junction had 4 bases not matched to a gene; V was cut back by 1 base and J by 6 bases. Germline assignment: CDR1 SGHDN and CDR2 FVKESK. The CDR3 runs to 14 residues. The CDR3 nucleotides are TGTGCCAGCAGCCAAGGGACAGGGGCCTCCGAGCAGTACTTC. Protein sequence: CASSQGTGASEQYF. The variable domain in full, with the rest retrieved from reference TRBV14 and TRBJ2-7, is EAGVTQFPSHSVIEKGQTVTLRCDPISGHDNLYWYRRVMGKEIKFLLHFVKESKQDESGMPNNRFLAERTGGTYSTLKVQPAELEDSGVYFCASSQGTGASEQYFGPGTRLTVT.

In this sample, this clone turned up once. The junction shows a germline mismatch at one end, possibly a read error. CDR3 sequence (DNA): TGTTCCAGCAGCTTGGGGGACAGGGGTAATGAAAAACTGTTTTTT. This codes for CSSSLGDRGNEKLFF. This chain joins TRBV7-9 and TRBJ1-4; 10 nucleotides agree with TRBD1. The CDR3 is made up of 15 amino acids. CDR1 is SEHNR, CDR2 FQNEAQ, per germline (reference sequence). Complete variable domain (other parts from reference TRBV7-9 and TRBJ1-4): DTGVSQNPRHKITKRGQNVTFRCDPISEHNRLYWYRQTLGQGPEFLTYFQNEAQLEKSRLLSDRFSAERPKGSFSTLEIQRTEQGDSAMYLCSSSLGDRGNEKLFFGSGTQLSVL.